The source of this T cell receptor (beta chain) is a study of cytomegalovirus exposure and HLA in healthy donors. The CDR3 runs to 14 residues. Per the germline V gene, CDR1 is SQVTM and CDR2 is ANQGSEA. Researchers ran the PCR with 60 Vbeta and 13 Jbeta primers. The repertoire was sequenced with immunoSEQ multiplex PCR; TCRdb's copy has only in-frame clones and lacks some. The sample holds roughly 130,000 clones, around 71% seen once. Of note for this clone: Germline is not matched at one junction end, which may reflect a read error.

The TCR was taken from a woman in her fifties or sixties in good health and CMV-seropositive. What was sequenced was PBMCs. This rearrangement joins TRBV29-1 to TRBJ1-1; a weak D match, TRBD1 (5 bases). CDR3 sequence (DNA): TGCAGCGTAGAAGCGGTGGGGGGAGTCACTGAAGCTTTCTTT. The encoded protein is CSVEAVGGVTEAFF. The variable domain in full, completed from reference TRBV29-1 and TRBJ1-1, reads SAVISQKPSRDICQRGTSLTIQCQVDSQVTMMFWYRQQPGQSLTLIATANQGSEATYESGFVIDKFPISRPNLTFSTLTVSNMSPEDSSIYLCSVEAVGGVTEAFFGQGTRLTVV.